Following are 21 T cell receptor beta chains from one sample sequenced in a study of cytomegalovirus exposure and HLA in healthy donors. Only in-frame clones appear in the TCRdb table, and some are missing; sequencing was by immunoSEQ multiplex PCR. This table holds 350,000 or so clones, roughly 90% found once. The specimen sequenced was PBMCs. These receptors were taken from a woman aged 18-29 years in good health and CMV-seronegative.

V gene TRBV9 combines with J gene TRBJ1-3; tentatively, D is TRBD1 (6 bases). Trimming pared 2 bases from V and 0 bases from J, leaving 9 bases between. CDR1 and CDR2 from the germline V gene are SGDLS and YYNGEE. The CDR3 sequence is 15 residues long. The CDR3 DNA reads TGTGCCAGCAGCGTGGACAGCCACTCTGGAAACACCATATATTTT. It translates to CASSVDSHSGNTIYF.

The genes are TRBV4-1 and TRBJ1-1; a weak D match, TRBD1 (6 bases). This CDR3 contains 15 residues. In germline, CDR1 is MGHRA, CDR2 YSYEKL. V shed 3 bases and J shed 5 bases, with 16 bases lying between them. This chain's CDR3 is CASSHSDSVRTEAFF. In DNA, the CDR3 is TGCGCCAGCAGCCATTCGGACAGCGTCAGGACTGAAGCTTTCTTT.

The chain carries TRBV6-5 and TRBJ2-7; TRBD2 matches at 10 bases. The V gene end was trimmed by 7 bases and the J gene end by 0 bases; junction bases not matched to a gene: 6. The CDR3 has 15 amino acids. Germline V gene sequence: CDR1 MNHEY, CDR2 SVGAGI. The CDR3 nucleotides read TGTGCCAGCACCCTCTCTAGCGGGAGCTCCTACGAGCAGTACTTC. Its translation is CASTLSSGSSYEQYF.

The CDR3 DNA is TGTGCCATCAGTGAGGACACGACAGGGGGGAACTCTGGGGCCAACGTCCTGACTTTC. Its protein product is CAISEDTTGGNSGANVLTF. The J gene is TRBJ2-6, the V gene TRBV10-3, with TRBD1 identical over 9 bases. Germline assignment: CDR1 ENHRY and CDR2 SYGVKD. This CDR3 region has 19 residues. J lost 0 bases, V lost 2 bases, and 8 bases had no gene match.

The chain employs TRBV15 and TRBJ2-7, with 10 positions matching TRBD2. Germline V gives CDR1 LNHNV, CDR2 YYDKDF (reference sequence). CDR3 length: 14 amino acids. The V segment lost 8 bases and the J segment 6 bases; nucleotides outside the gene matches: 10. The CDR3 DNA follows: TGTGCCACCTCCGCTAGCGGGAGTCGTACCGAGCAGTACTTC. This encodes CATSASGSRTEQYF.

The gene calls are TRBV7-9 and TRBJ1-2; TRBD1 might be the D (5 bases). The CDR3 is 13 amino acids. Per the germline V gene, CDR1 is SEHNR and CDR2 is FQNEAQ (reference sequence). V dropped 1 base and J dropped 7 bases, with 10 bases sitting between them. CDR3 in DNA: TGTGCCAGCAGCTTAGGGGCTCAGGGTGGCTACACCTTC. This sequence encodes CASSLGAQGGYTF.

A note on this clone: Other nucleotide sequences from this sample produce the same CDR3. The rearrangement joins TRBV7-2 to TRBJ2-5, with 7 bases that match TRBD1. Germline CDR1 reads SGHTA; CDR2 reads FQGNSA. The ends lost 4 bases at V and 4 bases at J; junction bases unmatched: 6. The CDR3 has 14 residues. CDR3 DNA sequence: TGTGCCAGCAGCTCGCCACCAGGGGGAGAGACCCAGTACTTC. Translating gives CASSSPPGGETQYF. The entire variable domain, with the rest obtained from reference TRBV7-2 and TRBJ2-5, is as follows: GAGVSQSPSNKVTEKGKDVELRCDPISGHTALYWYRQSLGQGLEFLIYFQGNSAPDKSGLPSDRFSAERTGGSVSTLTIQRTQQEDSAVYLCASSSPPGGETQYFGPGTRLLVL.

This chain uses TRBV2 with TRBJ2-5, with 8 bases fitting TRBD2. Trimming took 6 bases from V and 2 from J; bases not matched to a gene: 8. The germline CDR1 and CDR2 sequences are SNHLY and FYNNEI. The CDR3 is 15 residues long. The CDR3 here is CASSAWGLDQETQYF. In nucleotides, the CDR3 is TGTGCCAGCAGCGCCTGGGGACTAGATCAAGAGACCCAGTACTTC.

This sequence joins TRBV5-4 and TRBJ1-2, with 7 positions matching TRBD1. V was clipped by 4 bases and J by 8 bases; unmatched bases: 8. This CDR3 is built from 13 residues. Germline loops: CDR1 SGHNT, CDR2 YYREEE (reference sequence). CDR3: CASSGGTEEGYTF. CDR3 sequence (DNA): TGTGCCAGCAGCGGCGGGACAGAGGAGGGCTACACCTTC. Together with reference TRBV5-4 and TRBJ1-2, the CDR3 gives the full variable domain: ETGVTQSPTHLIKTRGQQVTLRCSSQSGHNTVSWYQQALGQGPQFIFQYYREEENGRGNFPPRFSGLQFPNYSSELNVNALELDDSALYLCASSGGTEEGYTFGSGTRLTVV.

This chain uses TRBV6-5 with TRBJ1-3; D is uncertain. Germline V gene lookup returns CDR1 MNHEY and CDR2 SVGAGI. V dropped 5 bases and J dropped 0 bases, with 8 bases sitting between them. This CDR3 contains 14 residues. The CDR3 bases are TGTGCCAGCAGTCTCAGTCGCTCTGGAAACACCATATATTTT. Protein: CASSLSRSGNTIYF.

The V gene is TRBV7-8, the J gene TRBJ2-2; D is unclear. The CDR3 sequence is 15 residues long. The germline gives CDR1 SGHVS, CDR2 FQNEAQ. V was cut by 5 bases and J by 4 bases, with 14 bases left in between. The CDR3: CASSPQVLSTGELFF. The CDR3 DNA sequence: TGTGCCAGCAGCCCCCAAGTACTTAGCACCGGGGAGCTGTTTTTT.

The V call is TRBV30, the J call TRBJ2-2; 15 bases agree with TRBD2. Germline V gene data show CDR1 as GTSNPN and CDR2 as SVGIG (reference sequence). Germline trimming cut 7 bases from V and 5 bases from J; bases unmatched to any gene: 8. The CDR3 totals 16 residues. CDR3 loop: CAYRTSGRAGTGELFF. The CDR3 coding sequence is TGTGCCTACCGGACTAGCGGGAGGGCCGGGACCGGGGAGCTGTTTTTT.

This chain connects TRBV11-3 to TRBJ2-2, with TRBD1 matching over 7 bases. The CDR3 covers 18 residues. V dropped 5 bases and J dropped 0; count of bases not matched to a gene: 12. Germline-derived CDR1 and CDR2 are SGHNT and YENEEA. The CDR3 DNA reads as TGTGCCAGCAGCGTACAGGGGTTGGGTCTCGCGAACACCGGGGAGCTGTTTTTT. Protein product: CASSVQGLGLANTGELFF.

This chain joins TRBV27 and TRBJ2-1, with 11 bases that match TRBD2. With V trimmed by 6 bases and J by 6 bases, 7 bases remained unmatched. CDR1 and CDR2 (germline): MNHEY, SMNVEV (reference sequence). The CDR3 sequence is 15 residues long. This chain's CDR3 is CASRVAGGEGNEQFF. CDR3 sequence (DNA): TGTGCCAGCAGGGTAGCGGGAGGGGAGGGCAATGAGCAGTTCTTC.

V usage is TRBV5-1 and J usage is TRBJ2-3; possible D gene TRBD1, 5 bases. V was pared by 0 bases and J by 0 bases, with 11 bases between. The CDR3 is 16 amino acids. Germline values: CDR1 SGHRS, CDR2 YFSETQ. The CDR3 coding sequence is TGCGCCAGCAGCTTGGGGGCGGACACAAGCACAGATACGCAGTATTTT. Translating it yields CASSLGADTSTDTQYF.

The rearrangement uses TRBV9 and TRBJ1-3, with 10 bases identical to TRBD1. CDR3 length: 17 amino acids. With V trimmed by 3 bases and J by 0 bases, 6 bases remained unmatched. Germline CDR1 reads SGDLS; CDR2 reads YYNGEE. CDR3 protein: CASSETTGGGSGNTIYF. The DNA for the CDR3 is TGTGCCAGCAGCGAAACGACAGGGGGCGGCTCTGGAAACACCATATATTTT.

The V gene is TRBV11-2, the J gene TRBJ2-3; possibly TRBD2 for D (5 bases). There are 14 residues in the CDR3. Germline V gene data show CDR1 as SGHAT and CDR2 as FQNNGV. With 0 bases removed from V and 9 bases from J, the gap between germline ends came to 13 bases. This chain's CDR3 is CASSLDQGSSTQYF. CDR3 bases: TGTGCCAGCAGCTTAGATCAAGGGAGTTCGACGCAGTATTTT.

The chain carries TRBV28 and TRBJ1-2, with TRBD1 matching 10 bases. J lost 4 bases, V lost 7 bases, and 15 bases had no gene match. This CDR3 is 17 amino acids long. The germline V gene encodes CDR1 MDHEN and CDR2 SYDVKM. The CDR3 is CASISWDRGTTLYGYTF. In DNA, the CDR3 is TGTGCCAGCATTAGTTGGGACAGGGGTACAACTCTCTATGGCTACACCTTC.

The chain combines TRBV2 with TRBJ1-1, with a possible D match to TRBD1 (6 bases). Per germline, CDR1 SNHLY and CDR2 FYNNEI. The CDR3 is 16 residues long. Trimming left V 6 bases short and J 5 bases short, with 22 bases between. The CDR3, as DNA: TGTGCCAGCAGGGCTGGGGAGACAGGCTCAGGGACTGAAGCTTTCTTT. The encoded protein is CASRAGETGSGTEAFF. Combining the CDR3 with reference TRBV2 and TRBJ1-1 gives the whole variable domain EPEVTQTPSHQVTQMGQEVILRCVPISNHLYFYWYRQILGQKVEFLVSFYNNEISEKSEIFDDQFSVERPDGSNFTLKIRSTKLEDSAMYFCASRAGETGSGTEAFFGQGTRLTVV.

This clone appeared a single time. The chain joins TRBV29-1 to TRBJ2-7; 7 bases align to TRBD1. Germline V gene sequence: CDR1 SQVTM, CDR2 ANQGSEA. The junction had 9 bases not matched to a gene; V was cut back by 6 bases and J by 7 bases. CDR3 length: 12 residues. The CDR3: CSVATGVWEQYF. CDR3 DNA: TGCAGCGTCGCAACAGGGGTCTGGGAGCAGTACTTC.

About this clone: This same CDR3 is encoded by further DNA sequences in the sample. The chain couples TRBV5-1 to TRBJ2-3, with 8 bases aligning to TRBD2. The CDR3 is made up of 14 amino acids. CDR1 and CDR2 (germline): SGHRS, YFSETQ. The V gene end was trimmed by 0 bases and the J gene end by 6 bases; junction bases not matched to a gene: 3. CDR3 nucleotide sequence: TGCGCCAGCAGCTTGGTGCGGGAGGAGGATACGCAGTATTTT. Amino acid sequence: CASSLVREEDTQYF.